This T cell receptor beta chain originates from a study of blood T cell repertoires in COVID-19. Study at large: From T cells, B-cell-depleted T cells, or PBMCs came the material, which was cDNA or gDNA.

This CDR3 region has 15 residues. Germline lookup yields CDR1 SGHRS and CDR2 YFSETQ. V lost 4 bases, J lost 4 bases, and 11 bases stayed unmatched. The sample holds a few counts of this clone. Other DNA sequences in the same sample also yield this CDR3. Data came from immunoSEQ multiplex PCR; TCRdb stores just in-frame clones and leaves some out. The sample has 260,000 or so clones; 88% are singletons. Sequenced: peripheral blood. The receptor was isolated from a man younger than 30 with active or convalescent COVID-19. This sequence joins TRBV5-1 and TRBJ2-7, with 7 bases identical to TRBD2. In nucleotides, the CDR3 is TGCGCCAGCAGCCCGGGAGGAGGAACCCTATACGAGCAGTACTTC. Its protein is CASSPGGGTLYEQYF.